The 29 T cell receptor beta chains in this list originate from one sample, sequenced in a study of T-cell memory formation after mild COVID-19 (dated by TCRdb to about 2021). The library was generated by 5' RACE. The reads were generated on an Illumina NovaSeq 6000. TCRdb itself trimmed the public reads at Q25 with fastp, ran MiXCR and retained productive beta chains. A single entry per CDR3 protein holds the most common genes and DNA from its merged rows. The sample table records approximately 100,000 distinct CDR3 sequences; around 11% of these occur just once. The biggest ten clones account for approximately 30% of the sample. Material for sequencing was PBMCs or a T cell subset sorted from them (not recorded which). These receptors were taken from an adult woman who had mild COVID-19 (a few samples of this study predate the infection). The sample titles of this study are shuffled in the database, so cell type and time point are left out; the donor was told from shared clones.

This chain connects TRBV15 to TRBJ2-5; D perhaps matches TRBD1 (5 bases). The germline V and J ends were trimmed by 0 bases and 4 bases, with 9 bases remaining between them. This CDR3 has 14 residues. The germline gives CDR1 LNHNV, CDR2 YYDKDF (reference sequence). The CDR3 sequence is CATSRDKGLETQYF. The DNA for the CDR3 is TGTGCCACCAGCAGAGACAAGGGGCTAGAGACCCAGTACTTC.

The rearrangement links TRBV6-1 to TRBJ2-3, with 12 bases lining up with TRBD2. This CDR3 has 18 residues. With 3 bases clipped from V and 3 bases from J, the junction kept 10 bases outside the gene matches. Germline V gene lookup returns CDR1 MNHNS and CDR2 SASEGT. The CDR3, as DNA: TGTGCCAGCAGTGAGTCTAGCGGGAGGGCCGGCGGGACAGATACGCAGTATTTT. Residues: CASSESSGRAGGTDTQYF.

The chain is built from TRBV18 and TRBJ2-7; the match to TRBD2 covers 7 bases. The CDR3 has 15 amino acids. CDR1 is KGHSH, CDR2 LQKENI, per germline. With 0 bases clipped from V and 2 bases from J, the junction kept 4 bases outside the gene matches. For the CDR3, the DNA is TGTGCCAGCTCACCACCCGGGGGGACCCCCTACGAGCAGTACTTC. Protein sequence: CASSPPGGTPYEQYF.

This clonotype was counted at least ten times. At one end, the junction sequence differs from germline, possibly due to a read error. The rearrangement uses TRBV20-1 and TRBJ2-7; no reliable D call. This CDR3 has 13 amino acids. Germline V gene sequence: CDR1 DFQATT, CDR2 SNEGSKA (reference sequence). The CDR3: CSARLLGSNEQYF. CDR3 sequence (DNA): TGCAGTGCTAGATTGCTGGGCTCCAACGAGCAGTACTTC.

The table lists this clonotype with a few counts. The chain carries TRBV7-6 and TRBJ2-1; 9 nucleotides agree with TRBD2. V was pared by 2 bases and J by 3 bases, with 5 bases of the junction left unmatched. CDR1 and CDR2 (germline): SGHVS, FNYEAQ. The CDR3 spans 16 residues. Here the CDR3 reads CASSLIPSGDYNEQFF. As DNA, the CDR3 is TGTGCCAGCAGCTTAATTCCTAGCGGGGACTACAATGAGCAGTTCTTC.

This clonotype turned up a few times. The chain links TRBV11-2 to TRBJ2-4; perhaps D is TRBD1 or TRBD2 (5 bases each). The germline CDR1 and CDR2 sequences are SGHAT and FQNNGV. This CDR3 comprises 12 residues. Trimming took 0 bases from V and 11 from J, leaving 8 bases between them. The CDR3 bases are TGTGCCAGCAGCTTAGAACCGGGGCTTCAGTACTTC. Amino acid sequence: CASSLEPGLQYF. Full variable domain (outside the CDR3, taken from reference TRBV11-2 and TRBJ2-4): EAGVAQSPRYKIIEKRQSVAFWCNPISGHATLYWYQQILGQGPKLLIQFQNNGVVDDSQLPKDRFSAERLKGVDSTLKIQPAKLEDSAVYLCASSLEPGLQYFGAGTRLSVL.

The CDR3 DNA reads as TGCAGCGTCGTAGCCCTGACCTCCTACGAGCAGTACTTC. Its protein is CSVVALTSYEQYF. This sequence joins TRBV29-1 and TRBJ2-7; no firm D call. In germline, CDR1 is SQVTM, CDR2 ANQGSEA. This CDR3 contains 13 residues. V was cut by 6 bases and J by 0 bases, with 12 bases left in between.

This clonotype is termed large. V usage is TRBV6-1 and J usage is TRBJ1-1, with TRBD1 as a possible D gene (5 bases). Trimming removed 4 bases from V and 5 bases from J, with 17 bases in between. There are 15 residues in the CDR3. Germline V lookup: CDR1 MNHNS, CDR2 SASEGT. The CDR3, as DNA: TGTGCCAGCAGTGGGGCAGGGTTAGGATGGACTGAAGCTTTCTTT. Translation: CASSGAGLGWTEAFF.

This clonotype was seen a few times. The chain carries TRBV19 and TRBJ2-1; the D gene is possibly TRBD2 (5 bases). Germline V gene lookup returns CDR1 LNHDA and CDR2 SQIVND (reference sequence). The V end was cut by 9 bases, the J end by 6 bases, with 12 bases between. The CDR3 length is 12 residues. In DNA form, the CDR3 reads TGTGCCAGCAAGATCGGAGGCAATGAGCAGTTCTTC. This sequence encodes CASKIGGNEQFF.

The CDR3 region is CASSLQGARDTQYF. Written as DNA, the CDR3 is TGTGCCAGCAGCTTACAGGGGGCGCGTGATACGCAGTATTTT. This chain links TRBV7-8 with TRBJ2-3; the match to TRBD1 covers 8 bases. The germline gives CDR1 SGHVS, CDR2 FQNEAQ. CDR3 length equals 14 residues. Losses at the gene ends were 2 bases for V and 6 bases for J; bases not matched to a gene: 4.

In this sample, this clonotype turned up a few times. This sequence joins TRBV27 and TRBJ1-1, with D possibly matching TRBD1 (6 bases). CDR1 MNHEY and CDR2 SMNVEV come from the germline V gene (reference sequence). The CDR3 runs 13 residues. Trimming removed 5 bases from V and 0 bases from J, with 7 bases in between. This CDR3 reads CASSQGMNTEAFF. CDR3 DNA sequence: TGTGCCAGCAGTCAGGGGATGAACACTGAAGCTTTCTTT.

J is TRBJ2-3 and V is TRBV6-5; no definite D call. Trimming stripped 5 bases from V and 0 bases from J, with 12 bases between. Germline loops: CDR1 MNHEY, CDR2 SVGAGI. The CDR3 totals 15 residues. The CDR3 DNA sequence: TGTGCCAGCAGTCTCTACCGCTACAGCACAGATACGCAGTATTTT. This translates into CASSLYRYSTDTQYF.

This clonotype was counted only a few times. The V gene is TRBV4-1, the J gene TRBJ1-1, with TRBD1 matching 8 bases. The CDR3 length is 15 residues. Germline values: CDR1 MGHRA, CDR2 YSYEKL. The V gene end was trimmed by 1 base and the J gene end by 1 base; junction bases not matched to a gene: 2. CDR3 amino acids: CASSQGDRRNTEAFF. The CDR3 nucleotides are TGCGCCAGCAGCCAAGGGGACAGGAGGAACACTGAAGCTTTCTTT.

V usage is TRBV20-1 and J usage is TRBJ1-2; D gene ambiguous. In germline, CDR1 is DFQATT, CDR2 SNEGSKA (reference sequence). The CDR3 totals 14 residues. Trimming stripped 0 bases from V and 2 bases from J, with 10 bases between. The CDR3 reads CSARDQAGNYGYTF. The CDR3 DNA reads as TGCAGTGCTAGAGATCAGGCAGGCAACTATGGCTACACCTTC.

This clonotype was counted only a few times. The rearrangement links TRBV6-5 to TRBJ1-1; the D gene is possibly TRBD1 (5 bases). Deletions cut 2 bases from V and 4 bases from J, with 8 bases between. The CDR3 loop spans 13 amino acids. Germline-derived CDR1 and CDR2 are MNHEY and SVGAGI. The CDR3 DNA sequence: TGTGCCAGCAGTTACGGACACCTCACTGAAGCTTTCTTT. Translated, it gives CASSYGHLTEAFF.

The V and J genes are TRBV6-5 and TRBJ2-1, with 12 bases identical to TRBD1. This CDR3 has 17 residues. V was clipped by 1 base and J by 5 bases; unmatched bases: 6. The germline CDR1 and CDR2 sequences are MNHEY and SVGAGI. CDR3 region: CASSYYPGQGAHNEQFF. CDR3 nucleotide sequence: TGTGCCAGCAGTTACTATCCGGGACAGGGGGCCCACAATGAGCAGTTCTTC.

This chain connects TRBV7-2 to TRBJ2-3, with D perhaps TRBD1 (7 bases). The CDR3 covers 17 residues. Trimming pared 5 bases from V and 2 bases from J, leaving 20 bases between. From germline, CDR1 is SGHTA and CDR2 FQGNSA. CDR3 coding DNA: TGTGCCAGCAGCCCACTCTCAGGGGGGTCCTACACAGATACGCAGTATTTT. This translates into CASSPLSGGSYTDTQYF.

This rearrangement joins TRBV6-1 to TRBJ2-1; D may be TRBD1 (6 bases). Trimming shortened V by 2 bases and J by 0 bases, and 8 bases separated the two germline ends. The length of the CDR3 is 15 residues. Per the germline V gene, CDR1 is MNHNS and CDR2 is SASEGT. The CDR3 reads CASSEKDSSYNEQFF. The CDR3 coding sequence is TGTGCCAGCAGTGAAAAGGACAGCTCCTACAATGAGCAGTTCTTC.

This clonotype was detected only a few times. V and J are TRBV24-1 and TRBJ1-2; 9 nucleotides match TRBD1. After removal of 4 bases from V and 8 bases from J, the junction contained 1 base not matched to a gene. From germline, CDR1 is KGHDR and CDR2 SFDVKD. The CDR3 has 12 amino acids. The CDR3 DNA reads as TGTGCCACCAGTGACGGGACAGGGGGCTACACCTTC. Amino acid sequence: CATSDGTGGYTF.

Only a few counts were recorded for this clonotype. The chain couples TRBV12-3 or TRBV12-4 to TRBJ2-2; D unresolved. This CDR3 has 13 amino acids. V was shortened by 6 bases and J by 6 bases, with 11 bases between the two germline ends. The DNA of the CDR3 is TGTGCCAGCAGGGTCAGTTGGCCCGGGGAGCTGTTTTTT. Translated: CASRVSWPGELFF.

This clonotype was detected a few times. The chain carries TRBV12-3 or TRBV12-4 and TRBJ2-3, with TRBD2 as a possible D gene (6 bases). V lost 6 bases and J 3 bases, leaving 10 bases between the germline ends. The length of the CDR3 is 13 residues. In nucleotides, the CDR3 is TGTGCCAGCAGCTACGCGGGGACAGATACGCAGTATTTT. Encoded protein: CASSYAGTDTQYF.

This clonotype was observed at least ten times. The chain joins TRBV29-1 to TRBJ2-7; 8 nucleotides align to TRBD2. The CDR3 runs to 16 residues. V shed 7 bases and J 3 bases; nucleotides not matched to a gene: 17. CDR1 SQVTM and CDR2 ANQGSEA come from the germline V gene. CDR3: CSASGTSGGQVYEQYF. DNA for the CDR3: TGCAGCGCCTCGGGGACAAGCGGGGGTCAGGTCTACGAGCAGTACTTC.

Only a few counts were recorded for this clonotype. This chain links TRBV9 with TRBJ2-7; perhaps TRBD2 as D (5 bases). The CDR3 is made up of 16 amino acids. Germline values: CDR1 SGDLS, CDR2 YYNGEE. V dropped 3 bases and J dropped 4 bases, with 20 bases sitting between them. CDR3 sequence: CASSANGGPSVYEQYF. DNA of the CDR3: TGTGCCAGCAGCGCTAATGGAGGACCCTCGGTGTACGAGCAGTACTTC. Full variable domain (rest looked up from reference TRBV9 and TRBJ2-7): DSGVTQTPKHLITATGQRVTLRCSPRSGDLSVYWYQQSLDQGLQFLIQYYNGEERAKGNILERFSAQQFPDLHSELNLSSLELGDSALYFCASSANGGPSVYEQYFGPGTRLTVT.

On this clonotype: An end of the junction does not agree with germline; a read error may underlie this. The chain has TRBV19 and TRBJ2-5, with TRBD2 matching over 7 bases. Germline V gives CDR1 LNHDA, CDR2 SQIVND (reference sequence). The CDR3 covers 15 residues. The CDR3 reads CASSTRLADQETQYF. In nucleotides, the CDR3 is TGTGCCAGTAGTACCCGCCTAGCGGACCAAGAGACGCAGTACTTC.

The chain recombines TRBV13 with TRBJ2-7, with a tentative D call TRBD2 (6 bases). The germline V and J ends were trimmed by 5 bases and 5 bases, with 19 bases remaining between them. The germline gives CDR1 PRHDT, CDR2 FYEKMQ (reference sequence). This CDR3 spans 15 amino acids. The CDR3 coding sequence is TGTGCCAGCAGCAACCCCGGGGACCCGGGGGACGAGCAGTACTTC. This gives the protein CASSNPGDPGDEQYF.

In its sample, this clonotype was seen a few times. The V call is TRBV7-8, the J call TRBJ1-2; tentatively, D is TRBD1 (6 bases). CDR3 length equals 15 residues. Germline CDR1 reads SGHVS; CDR2 reads FQNEAQ. V was clipped by 5 bases and J by 8 bases, with 21 bases between them. The DNA for the CDR3 is TGTGCCAGCAGCCTAAAGAGGGGGGGCCTGCGAGGCTACACCTTC. Translated, it gives CASSLKRGGLRGYTF.

The gene calls are TRBV13 and TRBJ2-5; D gene ambiguous. Germline CDR1 and CDR2: PRHDT and FYEKMQ (reference sequence). The length of the CDR3 is 15 residues. Between the trimmed V and J ends, which lost 4 bases and 3 bases, there was a span of 15 bases. The CDR3 DNA sequence: TGTGCCAGCAGCTCCACCCCCCCGCGTAAAGAGACCCAGTACTTC. Translating it yields CASSSTPPRKETQYF. The whole variable domain, filled in from reference TRBV13 and TRBJ2-5, reads AAGVIQSPRHLIKEKRETATLKCYPIPRHDTVYWYQQGPGQDPQFLISFYEKMQSDKGSIPDRFSAQQFSDYHSELNMSSLELGDSALYFCASSSTPPRKETQYFGPGTRLLVL.

This clonotype turned up a few times. The V gene is TRBV5-8, the J gene TRBJ1-2; 9 bases align to TRBD1. This CDR3 comprises 14 residues. CDR1 and CDR2 (germline): SGHTS, YDEGEE. With 4 bases clipped from V and 4 bases from J, the junction kept 5 bases outside the gene matches. CDR3 nucleotide sequence: TGTGCCAGCAGCAAAGAGGGACAGGGCTATGGCTACACCTTC. It codes for CASSKEGQGYGYTF.

There are many counts of this clonotype. The chain links TRBV5-1 to TRBJ2-2; D is perhaps TRBD2 (6 bases). Trimming shortened V by 0 bases and J by 4 bases, and 13 bases separated the two germline ends. Germline V lookup: CDR1 SGHRS, CDR2 YFSETQ. CDR3 length equals 16 residues. CDR3 sequence: CASSLDGGLSTGELFF. CDR3 coding DNA: TGCGCCAGCAGCTTGGATGGAGGGTTGAGCACCGGGGAGCTGTTTTTT. Using reference TRBV5-1 and TRBJ2-2 for the parts outside the CDR3, the full variable domain is KAGVTQTPRYLIKTRGQQVTLSCSPISGHRSVSWYQQTPGQGLQFLFEYFSETQRNKGNFPGRFSGRQFSNSRSEMNVSTLELGDSALYLCASSLDGGLSTGELFFGEGSRLTVL.